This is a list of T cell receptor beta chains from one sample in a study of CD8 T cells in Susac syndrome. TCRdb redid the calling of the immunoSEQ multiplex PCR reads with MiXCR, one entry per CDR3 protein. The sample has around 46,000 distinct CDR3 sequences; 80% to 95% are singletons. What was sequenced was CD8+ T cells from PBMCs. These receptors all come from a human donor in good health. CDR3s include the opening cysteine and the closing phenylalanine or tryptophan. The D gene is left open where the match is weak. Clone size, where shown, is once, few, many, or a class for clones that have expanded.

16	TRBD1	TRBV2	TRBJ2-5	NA	CASSAPVQGAEETQYF	TGTGCCAGCAGTGCCCCCGTCCAGGGGGCTGAGGAGACCCAGTACTTC
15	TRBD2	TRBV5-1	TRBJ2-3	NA	CASSLAGGDLDTQYF	TGCGCCAGCAGCTTAGCGGGAGGAGATTTGGATACGCAGTATTTT
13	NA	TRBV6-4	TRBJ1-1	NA	CASSDRVGTEAFF	TGTGCCAGCAGTGACAGGGTGGGCACTGAAGCTTTCTTT
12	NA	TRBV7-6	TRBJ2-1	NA	CASSTGGNEQFF	TGTGCCAGCAGCACGGGTGGGAATGAGCAGTTCTTC
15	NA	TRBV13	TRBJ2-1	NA	CASSLDRESLNEQFF	TGTGCCAGCAGCTTGGACAGAGAATCCCTGAATGAGCAGTTCTTC
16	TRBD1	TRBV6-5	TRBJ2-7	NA	CASSYPSGTEAYEQYF	TGTGCCAGCAGTTACCCTTCCGGGACAGAGGCCTACGAGCAGTACTTC
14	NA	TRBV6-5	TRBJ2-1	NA	CASSLNPTYNEQFF	TGTGCCAGCAGCCTGAACCCAACCTACAATGAGCAGTTCTTC
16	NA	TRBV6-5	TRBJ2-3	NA	CASSLYPTEGPDTQYF	TGTGCCAGCAGTTTATACCCGACGGAAGGTCCAGATACGCAGTATTTT
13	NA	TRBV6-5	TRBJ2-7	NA	CASSYSDSYEQYF	TGTGCCAGCAGTTACTCGGACAGCTACGAGCAGTACTTC
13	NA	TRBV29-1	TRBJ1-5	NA	CSVAGTSYQPQHF	TGCAGCGTAGCCGGGACAAGCTATCAGCCCCAGCATTTT
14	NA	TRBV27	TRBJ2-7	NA	CASSPLAGSYEQYF	TGTGCCAGCAGTCCCCTTGCAGGGTCCTACGAGCAGTACTTC
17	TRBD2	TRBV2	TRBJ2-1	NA	CASSVDSGLAGVNEQFF	TGTGCCAGCAGTGTGGACTCGGGACTAGCGGGAGTGAATGAGCAGTTCTTC
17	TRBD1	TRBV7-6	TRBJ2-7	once	CASSLSTAGTGRYEQYF	TGTGCCAGCAGCTTATCCACCGCCGGGACAGGGCGCTACGAGCAGTACTTC
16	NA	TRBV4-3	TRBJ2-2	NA	CASSQRGGVNTGELFF	TGCGCCAGCAGCCAGAGAGGCGGGGTGAACACCGGGGAGCTGTTTTTT
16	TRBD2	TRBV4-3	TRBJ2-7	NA	CASSQDSGTSGYEQYF	TGCGCCAGCAGCCAAGATAGCGGGACTAGCGGTTACGAGCAGTACTTC
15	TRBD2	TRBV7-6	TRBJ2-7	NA	CASSHSGSPLYEQYF	TGTGCCAGCAGCCATAGCGGGAGCCCCCTCTACGAGCAGTACTTC